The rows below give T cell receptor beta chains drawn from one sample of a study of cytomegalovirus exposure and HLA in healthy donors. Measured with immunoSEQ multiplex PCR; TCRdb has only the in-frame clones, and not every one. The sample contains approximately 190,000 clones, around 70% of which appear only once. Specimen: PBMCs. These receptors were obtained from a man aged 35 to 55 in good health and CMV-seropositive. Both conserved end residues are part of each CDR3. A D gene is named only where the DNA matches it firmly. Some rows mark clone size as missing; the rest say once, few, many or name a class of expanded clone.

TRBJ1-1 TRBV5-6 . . CASSFQGRTEAFF TGTGCCAGCAGCTTTCAGGGAAGGACTGAAGCTTTCTTT
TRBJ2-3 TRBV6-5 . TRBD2 CASSSSGTQYF TGTGCCAGCAGTTCTAGCGGTACGCAGTATTTT
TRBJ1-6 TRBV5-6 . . CASSLEFDTYSPLHF TGTGCCAGCAGCTTAGAGTTCGACACTTATTCACCCCTCCACTTT
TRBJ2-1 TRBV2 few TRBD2 CASSYRLAAKGNEQFF TGTGCCAGCAGTTATAGACTAGCGGCTAAGGGGAATGAGCAGTTCTTC
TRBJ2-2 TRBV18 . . CAANRGASERGTGELFF TGTGCCGCAAATAGAGGCGCCTCTGAACGGGGGACCGGGGAGCTGTTTTTT
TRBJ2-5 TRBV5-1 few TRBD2 CASSSLAGGQETQYF TGCGCCAGCAGCTCACTAGCGGGGGGACAGGAGACCCAGTACTTC
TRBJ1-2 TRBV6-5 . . CASSPNGGGNYGYTF TGTGCCAGCAGTCCAAACGGGGGGGGAAACTATGGCTACACCTTC
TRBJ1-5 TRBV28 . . CASSFLKGEYQPQHF TGTGCCAGCAGTTTCCTAAAGGGAGAGTATCAGCCCCAGCATTTT
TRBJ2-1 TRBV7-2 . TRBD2 CASSFHPPGLAGGNEQFF TGTGCCAGCAGCTTCCACCCTCCTGGACTAGCGGGGGGCAATGAGCAGTTCTTC
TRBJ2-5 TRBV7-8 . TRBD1 CASSLRTGGFQETQYF TGTGCCAGCAGCCTACGGACAGGGGGGTTCCAAGAGACCCAGTACTTC
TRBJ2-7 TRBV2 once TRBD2 CASSGEAGLAYEQYF TGTGCCAGCAGTGGGGAAGCGGGGCTTGCCTACGAGCAGTACTTC
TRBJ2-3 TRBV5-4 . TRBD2 CASSQTSGGLGTQYF TGTGCCAGCAGTCAGACTAGCGGGGGCTTGGGTACGCAGTATTTT
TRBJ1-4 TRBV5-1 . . CASSSAGRGNEKLFF TGCGCCAGCAGCTCGGCAGGGAGGGGTAATGAAAAACTGTTTTTT
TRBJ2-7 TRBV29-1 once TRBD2 CSVSSGGVDEQYF TGCAGCGTCTCTAGCGGGGGGGTGGACGAGCAGTACTTC
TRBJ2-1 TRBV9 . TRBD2 CASSLGTSAYNEQFF TGTGCCAGCAGCCTGGGGACTAGTGCCTACAATGAGCAGTTCTTC
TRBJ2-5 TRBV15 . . CATSRRREGETQYF TGTGCCACCAGCAGGAGGAGGGAAGGTGAGACCCAGTACTTC
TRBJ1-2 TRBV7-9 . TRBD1 CASSLAAQGGGYTF TGTGCCAGCAGCTTAGCGGCTCAGGGGGGAGGCTACACCTTC
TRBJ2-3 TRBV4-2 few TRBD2 CASSRFRGGTDTQYF TGTGCCAGCAGCCGCTTTCGGGGGGGCACAGATACGCAGTATTTT
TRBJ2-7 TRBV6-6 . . CASSYSQARGEQYF TGTGCCAGCAGTTACTCGCAGGCTCGGGGGGAGCAGTACTTC
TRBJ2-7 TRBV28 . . CASSLATVYEQYF TGTGCCAGCAGTTTGGCGACAGTCTACGAGCAGTACTTC
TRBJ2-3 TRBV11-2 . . CASSLDADRMSTDTQYF TGTGCCAGCAGCTTAGATGCAGACAGGATGAGCACAGATACGCAGTATTTT
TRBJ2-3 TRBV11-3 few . CASSFDGSTDTQYF TGTGCCAGCAGCTTCGACGGGAGCACAGATACGCAGTATTTT
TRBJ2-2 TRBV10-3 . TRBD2 CAINSISGGSTGELFF TGTGCCATCAACTCCATTAGCGGGGGAAGCACCGGGGAGCTGTTTTTT
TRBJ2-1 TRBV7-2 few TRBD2 CASSLAGTSGTYNEQFF TGTGCCAGCAGCTTAGCAGGGACTAGTGGGACTTACAATGAGCAGTTCTTC
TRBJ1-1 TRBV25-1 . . CASSEVHGTTKEAFF TGTGCCAGCAGTGAAGTCCACGGGACAACCAAGGAAGCTTTCTTT
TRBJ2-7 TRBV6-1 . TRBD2 CASTGAGTYEQYF TGTGCCAGCACAGGAGCGGGAACCTACGAGCAGTACTTC
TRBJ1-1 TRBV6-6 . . CASSYSHTGEETEAFF TGTGCCAGCAGTTACTCGCATACGGGGGAGGAAACTGAAGCTTTCTTT
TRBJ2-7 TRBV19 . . CASSISGAYEQYF TGTGCCAGTAGTATTTCAGGGGCCTACGAGCAGTACTTC
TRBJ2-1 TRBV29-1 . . CSGGGPVGGEQFF TGCAGCGGCGGGGGCCCGGTGGGAGGTGAGCAGTTCTTC
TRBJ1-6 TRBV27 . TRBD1 CASSLFRGSLGQGGSPLHF TGTGCCAGCAGTTTATTTCGGGGTTCTCTGGGACAGGGTGGTTCACCCCTCCACTTT
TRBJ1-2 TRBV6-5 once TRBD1 CASSYVYGDSYGYTF TGTGCCAGCAGTTACGTTTACGGGGACAGCTATGGCTACACCTTC
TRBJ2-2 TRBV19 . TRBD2 CAISPSGGSTGELFF TGTGCCATCTCGCCGAGCGGGGGTTCCACCGGGGAGCTGTTTTTT
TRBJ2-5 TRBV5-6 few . CASSPYAGKETQYF TGTGCCAGCAGCCCCTATGCCGGGAAAGAGACCCAGTACTTC
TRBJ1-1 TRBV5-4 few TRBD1 CASSERQGAIEAFF TGTGCCAGCAGCGAGAGACAGGGGGCCATTGAAGCTTTCTTT
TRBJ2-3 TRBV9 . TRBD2 CASSVGTSGGASTDTQYF TGTGCCAGCAGCGTTGGGACTAGCGGGGGGGCTAGCACAGATACGCAGTATTTT
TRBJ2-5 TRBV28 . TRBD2 CASSHGGGYQETQYF TGTGCCAGCAGTCACGGGGGGGGGTACCAAGAGACCCAGTACTTC
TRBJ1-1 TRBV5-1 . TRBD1 CASSKITGTGEAFF TGCGCCAGCAGCAAAATCACCGGGACAGGGGAAGCTTTCTTT
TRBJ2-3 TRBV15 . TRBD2 CATSEGTSGSPYTDTQYF TGTGCCACCAGCGAAGGGACTAGCGGGTCCCCCTACACAGATACGCAGTATTTT
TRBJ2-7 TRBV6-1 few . CASSEATGSYEQYF TGTGCCAGCAGTGAAGCGACAGGTTCCTACGAGCAGTACTTC
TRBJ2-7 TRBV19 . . CASSIPGEVPYEQYF TGTGCCAGTAGTATACCCGGGGAAGTACCCTACGAGCAGTACTTC
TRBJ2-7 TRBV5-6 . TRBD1 CASSQTGQGSYEQYF TGTGCCAGCAGCCAAACGGGACAGGGTTCCTACGAGCAGTACTTC
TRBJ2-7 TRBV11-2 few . CASSLGGGSYEQYF TGTGCCAGCAGCTTGGGGGGAGGCTCCTACGAGCAGTACTTC
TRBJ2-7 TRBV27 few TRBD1 CASSVPGQGAYEQYF TGTGCCAGCAGTGTACCGGGACAGGGGGCCTACGAGCAGTACTTC
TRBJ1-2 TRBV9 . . CASSVGNENYGYTF TGTGCCAGCAGCGTCGGGAACGAAAACTATGGCTACACCTTC
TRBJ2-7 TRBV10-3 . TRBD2 CASNPGLDYEQYF TGTGCCAGTAACCCAGGACTAGACTACGAGCAGTACTTC
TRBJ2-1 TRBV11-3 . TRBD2 CASSLGAGRGGENEQFF TGTGCCAGCAGCTTAGGGGCGGGGCGGGGGGGCGAGAATGAGCAGTTCTTC
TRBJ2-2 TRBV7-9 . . CASSPTFTGELFF TGTGCCAGCAGCCCAACATTCACCGGGGAGCTGTTTTTT
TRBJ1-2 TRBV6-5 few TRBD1 CASGVKQGAGGYTF TGTGCCAGCGGAGTAAAACAGGGGGCTGGCGGCTACACCTTC
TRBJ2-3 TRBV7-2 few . CASSPRPGTDTQYF TGTGCCAGCAGCCCGCGGCCTGGCACAGATACGCAGTATTTT
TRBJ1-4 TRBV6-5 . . CASRTAANEKLFF TGTGCCAGCAGGACAGCAGCCAATGAAAAACTGTTTTTT
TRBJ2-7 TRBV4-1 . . CASSQEVASAYEQYF TGCGCCAGCAGCCAAGAGGTTGCCAGCGCCTACGAGCAGTACTTC
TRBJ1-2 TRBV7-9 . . CASGDAGQNGYTF TGTGCCAGCGGGGACGCCGGACAGAATGGCTACACCTTC
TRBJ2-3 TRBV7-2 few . CASSSDFVGARTDTQYF TGTGCCAGCAGCTCCGATTTTGTGGGGGCCCGCACAGATACGCAGTATTTT
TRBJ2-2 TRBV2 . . CASTLRTENTGELFF TGTGCCAGCACCTTAAGGACAGAGAACACCGGGGAGCTGTTTTTT